This T cell receptor (beta chain) was captured in a study of T cell repertoires in cytomegalovirus infection. Study information: It can be stated that public TCR beta signatures indicated CMV infection as well as a matching HLA type. Broader study findings: Ex vivo responses were dominated by HLA-C-restricted CMV-specific TCR beta clonotypes. The cumulative frequency of public TCR beta families identified carriers of CMV plus the relevant HLA.

MiXCR was run by TCRdb on the reads, yielding one entry per CDR3 protein. Of 200,000 or so distinct CDR3 sequences in the sample, about 21% were seen once. As for this clonotype: Its target is unknown. Its ends do not fully match the called genes, so a read error is possible.

The CDR3 loop spans 16 amino acids. The chain is built from TRBV5-3 and TRBJ1-1, with 8 bases aligning to TRBD1. TRBV5-3 is sorted into the ORF group, with uncertain function. The source is a human donor in good health (CMV status not recorded). Some clones in this sample may be carry-over from other donors' samples. Sequenced sample: PBMCs. The CDR3 nucleotides are TGTGCCAGCAGCTTTGGACAGGGATTGTCGAACACTGAAGCTTTCTTT. Translation: CASSFGQGLSNTEAFF.